This paragraph covers one T cell receptor beta chain sequence. The data stem from a study of blood T cells in healthy people across ages. V gave up 1 base and J gave up 4 bases; unmatched junction bases: 0. The CDR3 totals 13 residues. In germline, CDR1 is SGHTA, CDR2 FQGNSA. A J-beta primer mix and a sample-barcoded 5' primer were used in a second PCR of roughly 7 to 12 cycles. Each cDNA molecule carried a tag from a template-switch adaptor that contained 12 random nucleotides. There were at least 2.5 million CDR3-containing paired-end reads obtained from each sample. TCRdb redid the calling of the 5' RACE reads with MiXCR, one entry per CDR3 protein. The sample has around 650,000 distinct CDR3 sequences, about 43% seen once.

The source is a man of 80 years or more in good health. The material sequenced was blood. V and J are TRBV7-2 and TRBJ1-1, with 7 bases lining up with TRBD1. CDR3 nucleotides: TGTGCCAGCAGCTTAGAGGGGGCCACTGAAGCTTTCTTT. It specifies CASSLEGATEAFF.